The 25 T cell receptor beta chains below come from one sample, sequenced in a study of cytomegalovirus exposure and HLA in healthy donors. PCR primers comprised 60 Vbeta and 13 Jbeta primers. This table comes from immunoSEQ multiplex PCR, and its TCRdb copy is limited to in-frame clones, with some not included. The table records over 250,000 clones, roughly 89% of them present only once. The sequenced material came from PBMCs. The source is a middle-aged man in good health and CMV-seropositive.

The chain couples TRBV7-9 to TRBJ2-5; 10 nucleotides line up with TRBD2. The last part of the DNA fits TRBJ2-7 better; the J call may be wrong. CDR1 and CDR2 from the germline V gene are SEHNR and FQNEAQ (reference sequence). This CDR3 contains 15 residues. The DNA of the CDR3 is TGTGCCAGCAGCCCGGGACTAGCGCCTTCCTACGAGCAGTACTTC. Its translation is CASSPGLAPSYEQYF.

CDR3 region: CASSLGGYSNQPQHF. The CDR3 nucleotides are TGTGCCAGCTCACTTGGAGGATATAGCAATCAGCCCCAGCATTTT. The rearrangement joins TRBV18 to TRBJ1-5; D gene ambiguous. With 4 bases removed from V and 0 bases from J, the gap between germline ends came to 10 bases. Germline V gives CDR1 KGHSH, CDR2 LQKENI. The CDR3 extends over 15 amino acids.

The chain joins TRBV27 to TRBJ2-1, with 7 nucleotides matching TRBD1. Looked up from germline, CDR1 is MNHEY and CDR2 is SMNVEV (reference sequence). The CDR3 has 14 residues. Germline trimming cut 7 bases from V and 12 bases from J; bases unmatched to any gene: 15. The CDR3 DNA reads as TGTGCCAGCAACGAAAGGGGGCCCTGGGGCGGGCAGTTCTTC. It yields the protein CASNERGPWGGQFF.

This rearrangement joins TRBV5-4 to TRBJ2-3; TRBD2 matches 14 bases. V was pared by 0 bases and J by 3 bases, with 3 bases of the junction left unmatched. The CDR3 loop spans 17 amino acids. Germline loops: CDR1 SGHNT, CDR2 YYREEE (reference sequence). The DNA of the CDR3 is TGTGCCAGCAGCTTGGGACTAGCGGGAGGGGAGACAGATACGCAGTATTTT. The encoded protein is CASSLGLAGGETDTQYF. Variable domain in full (rest from reference TRBV5-4 and TRBJ2-3): ETGVTQSPTHLIKTRGQQVTLRCSSQSGHNTVSWYQQALGQGPQFIFQYYREEENGRGNFPPRFSGLQFPNYSSELNVNALELDDSALYLCASSLGLAGGETDTQYFGPGTRLTVL.

The chain couples TRBV10-3 to TRBJ1-5; D call uncertain. This CDR3 spans 15 amino acids. Looked up from germline, CDR1 is ENHRY and CDR2 is SYGVKD. V lost 3 bases, J lost 0 bases, and 9 bases lay in between. CDR3 DNA sequence: TGTGCCATCAGTGATAGCGGGGATAGCAATCAGCCCCAGCATTTT. Amino acid sequence: CAISDSGDSNQPQHF.

The gene calls are TRBV5-8 and TRBJ2-5; D may be TRBD1 (5 bases). V lost 3 bases and J 3 bases, leaving 6 bases between the germline ends. The CDR3 runs 12 residues. Germline loops: CDR1 SGHTS, CDR2 YDEGEE. Written as DNA, the CDR3 is TGTGCCAGCAGCTGGACAAAAGAGACCCAGTACTTC. It codes for CASSWTKETQYF.

This chain connects TRBV7-3 to TRBJ2-2, with D unclear. Trimming left V 3 bases short and J 0 bases short, with 8 bases between. The CDR3 covers 15 residues. Germline V lookup: CDR1 SGHTA, CDR2 FQGTGA. The CDR3 protein is CASSLTGTNTGELFF. CDR3 coding DNA: TGTGCCAGCAGCTTGACTGGAACGAACACCGGGGAGCTGTTTTTT.

The chain recombines TRBV5-3 with TRBJ2-3, with a tentative D call TRBD2 (5 bases). TRBV5-3 is labeled an ORF, and its function is uncertain. The CDR3 totals 17 residues. V was pared by 4 bases and J by 0 bases, with 18 bases between. CDR3 sequence reads: CARSQIEGVPSTDTQYF. CDR3 coding DNA: TGTGCCAGAAGCCAAATCGAGGGAGTTCCTAGCACAGATACGCAGTATTTT.

The chain combines TRBV7-6 with TRBJ2-1; 10 bases match TRBD2. J gave up 4 bases and V 5 bases, and 11 bases lay outside the gene matches. In germline, CDR1 is SGHVS, CDR2 FNYEAQ. The CDR3 is 17 amino acids. CDR3 sequence reads: CASSEELAGVSYNEQFF. The CDR3 DNA follows: TGTGCCAGCAGCGAGGAGCTAGCGGGAGTTTCTTACAATGAGCAGTTCTTC.

This chain uses TRBV6-5 with TRBJ1-2; 8 bases are shared with TRBD1. The CDR3 runs 13 residues. V trimming: 2 bases; J trimming: 7 bases; junction bases outside the gene matches: 3. Per germline, CDR1 MNHEY and CDR2 SVGAGI. The CDR3 sequence is CASSYADRVGYTF. Written as DNA, the CDR3 is TGTGCCAGCAGTTACGCGGACAGGGTTGGCTACACCTTC.

The count of this clone is one. This chain's CDR3 is CASDTDRQGDLYEQYF. CDR3 nucleotide sequence: TGTGCCAGCGACACTGACCGACAGGGAGATTTGTACGAGCAGTACTTC. J is TRBJ2-5 and V is TRBV2; 7 bases are a match to TRBD1. The better agreement between TRBJ2-7 and the DNA end casts doubt on the J call. The CDR3 loop spans 16 amino acids. Germline values: CDR1 SNHLY, CDR2 FYNNEI.

The genes are TRBV2 and TRBJ1-1; 8 nucleotides agree with TRBD1. Germline V gene data show CDR1 as SNHLY and CDR2 as FYNNEI. This CDR3 contains 11 residues. V shed 3 bases and J 11 bases; nucleotides not matched to a gene: 2. Here the CDR3 reads CASSDGQGAFF. In DNA form, the CDR3 reads TGTGCCAGCAGTGACGGACAGGGTGCTTTCTTT.

This clone was seen only once. This rearrangement joins TRBV7-3 to TRBJ2-3; 8 bases are shared with TRBD2. V lost 4 bases to trimming and J lost 0 bases; unmatched junction nucleotides: 3. This CDR3 contains 15 residues. The germline V gene has CDR1 SGHTA and CDR2 FQGTGA. As DNA, the CDR3 is TGTGCCAGCAGCTCAGGACTAGCAAGCACAGATACGCAGTATTTT. This gives the protein CASSSGLASTDTQYF.

The chain links TRBV28 to TRBJ2-4; the match to TRBD1 covers 8 bases. The CDR3 contains 15 residues. V shed 7 bases, J shed 3 bases, and the junction held 8 bases outside the gene matches. Germline V lookup: CDR1 MDHEN, CDR2 SYDVKM. CDR3 DNA: TGTGCCAGCATCGAAGCAGGGGGCCTCAAAAACATTCAGTACTTC. The encoded protein is CASIEAGGLKNIQYF.

V is TRBV9 and J is TRBJ2-7; TRBD2 matches 12 bases. The CDR3 is made up of 17 amino acids. In germline, CDR1 is SGDLS, CDR2 YYNGEE. J lost 0 bases, V lost 3 bases, and 7 bases had no gene match. Written as DNA, the CDR3 is TGTGCCAGCAGCGAACGGACTAGCGGGAACTCCTCCTACGAGCAGTACTTC. This encodes CASSERTSGNSSYEQYF.

This chain joins TRBV5-1 and TRBJ2-2; unclear D gene. Germline CDR1 is SGHRS and CDR2 is YFSETQ. V was cut by 1 base and J by 4 bases, with 5 bases left in between. This CDR3 contains 13 residues. In DNA form, the CDR3 reads TGCGCCAGCAGCTTGTTCATCACCGGGGAGCTGTTTTTT. Amino acid sequence: CASSLFITGELFF.

The gene calls are TRBV28 and TRBJ1-2; D is ambiguous. CDR1 and CDR2 from the germline V gene are MDHEN and SYDVKM. The CDR3 runs to 14 residues. V dropped 5 bases and J dropped 1 base, with 11 bases sitting between them. CDR3 amino acids: CASSPRGSNYGYTF. As DNA, the CDR3 is TGTGCCAGCAGTCCCCGAGGCAGTAACTATGGCTACACCTTC.

The V and J genes are TRBV5-4 and TRBJ2-3; 13 nucleotides agree with TRBD2. The CDR3 has 19 residues. Germline-derived CDR1 and CDR2 are SGHNT and YYREEE (reference sequence). The V gene end was trimmed by 4 bases and the J gene end by 0 bases; junction bases not matched to a gene: 11. CDR3 in amino acids: CASSIGLAGVEWSTDTQYF. The CDR3 DNA follows: TGTGCCAGCAGCATCGGACTAGCGGGAGTAGAGTGGAGCACAGATACGCAGTATTTT.

This clone was counted a few times. The chain recombines TRBV19 with TRBJ2-2, with D perhaps TRBD2 (5 bases). Per germline, CDR1 LNHDA and CDR2 SQIVND (reference sequence). Trimming stripped 5 bases from V and 7 bases from J, with 8 bases between. The CDR3 sequence is 12 residues long. The CDR3 loop reads CASSAGFGELFF. CDR3 sequence (DNA): TGTGCCAGTAGTGCGGGTTTCGGGGAGCTGTTTTTT. The full variable domain, with the rest looked up from reference TRBV19 and TRBJ2-2, is DGGITQSPKYLFRKEGQNVTLSCEQNLNHDAMYWYRQDPGQGLRLIYYSQIVNDFQKGDIAEGYSVSREKKESFPLTVTSAQKNPTAFYLCASSAGFGELFFGEGSRLTVL.

The rearrangement uses TRBV27 and TRBJ2-1; 16 bases agree with TRBD2. From germline, CDR1 is MNHEY and CDR2 SMNVEV (reference sequence). The trim removed 6 bases at V and 4 bases at J, leaving 9 bases unmatched. CDR3 size: 18 residues. The CDR3 here is CASSLLGLAGGTYNEQFF. Written as DNA, the CDR3 is TGTGCCAGCAGCCTCCTGGGACTAGCGGGAGGGACATACAATGAGCAGTTCTTC.

This chain connects TRBV4-3 to TRBJ1-2, with D unresolved. The V gene lost 3 bases and the J gene lost 3 bases, with 11 bases spanning the gap. CDR1 and CDR2 (germline): LGHNA, YSLEER. There are 14 residues in the CDR3. CDR3 coding DNA: TGCGCCAGCAGCCAGAGCGGAGTCGACTATGGCTACACCTTC. Translation: CASSQSGVDYGYTF.

J is TRBJ2-7 and V is TRBV28, with 14 bases identical to TRBD2. V shed 4 bases, J shed 2 bases, and the junction held 10 bases outside the gene matches. CDR1 is MDHEN, CDR2 SYDVKM, per germline. The CDR3 is 18 residues long. CDR3 nucleotide sequence: TGTGCCAGCAGTTCGTCCACCTTGACTAGCGGGAGGGCCTACGAGCAGTACTTC. It encodes CASSSSTLTSGRAYEQYF.

The table lists this clone with a count of one. This chain uses TRBV4-2 with TRBJ2-1; 8 positions match TRBD2. The CDR3 extends over 14 amino acids. V gave up 6 bases and J gave up 4 bases; unmatched junction bases: 5. CDR1 is LGHNA and CDR2 is YNFKEQ in the germline V gene. The CDR3 sequence: CASRPQRGYNEQFF. For the CDR3, the DNA is TGTGCCAGCAGACCTCAGCGGGGGTACAATGAGCAGTTCTTC.

J is TRBJ2-7 and V is TRBV6-5; D may be TRBD2 (5 bases). With 3 bases removed from V and 1 base from J, the gap between germline ends came to 13 bases. The CDR3 has 15 amino acids. Per the germline V gene, CDR1 is MNHEY and CDR2 is SVGAGI. As DNA, the CDR3 is TGTGCCAGCAGTTATGGTCGCGGGCTATCCTACGAGCAGTACTTC. It specifies CASSYGRGLSYEQYF.

The chain uses TRBV28 and TRBJ1-1; unclear D gene. The CDR3 is 12 amino acids. The V and J ends lost 8 bases and 5 bases respectively, with 12 bases between them. Germline loops: CDR1 MDHEN, CDR2 SYDVKM. CDR3 coding DNA: TGTGCCAGCTGTGGAGGGTTGACTGAAGCTTTCTTT. This encodes CASCGGLTEAFF.